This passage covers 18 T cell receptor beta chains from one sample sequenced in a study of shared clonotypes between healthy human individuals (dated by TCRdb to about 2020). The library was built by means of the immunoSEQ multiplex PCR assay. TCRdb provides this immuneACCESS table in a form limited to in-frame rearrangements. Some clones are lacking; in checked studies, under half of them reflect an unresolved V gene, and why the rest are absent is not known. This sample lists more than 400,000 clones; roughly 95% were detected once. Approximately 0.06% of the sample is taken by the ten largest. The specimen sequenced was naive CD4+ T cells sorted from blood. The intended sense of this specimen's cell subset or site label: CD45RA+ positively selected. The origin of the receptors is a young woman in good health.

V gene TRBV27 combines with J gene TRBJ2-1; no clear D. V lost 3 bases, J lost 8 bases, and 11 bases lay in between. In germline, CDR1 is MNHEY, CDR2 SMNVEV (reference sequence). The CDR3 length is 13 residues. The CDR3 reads CASSFVSQYEQFF. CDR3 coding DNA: TGTGCCAGCAGTTTCGTATCACAATATGAGCAGTTCTTC.

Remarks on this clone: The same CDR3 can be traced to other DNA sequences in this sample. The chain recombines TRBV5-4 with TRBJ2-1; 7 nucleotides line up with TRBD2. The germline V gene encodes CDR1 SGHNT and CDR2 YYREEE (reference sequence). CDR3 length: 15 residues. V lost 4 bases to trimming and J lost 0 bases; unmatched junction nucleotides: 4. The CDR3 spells CASSLAASSYNEQFF. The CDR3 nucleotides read TGTGCCAGCAGCCTAGCGGCGAGCTCCTACAATGAGCAGTTCTTC.

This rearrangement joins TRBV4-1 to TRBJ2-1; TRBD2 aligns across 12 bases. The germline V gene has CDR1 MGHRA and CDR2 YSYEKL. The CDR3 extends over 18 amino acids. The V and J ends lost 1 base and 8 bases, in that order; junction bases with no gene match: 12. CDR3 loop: CASSQVPRLAGGPHEQFF. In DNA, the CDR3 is TGCGCCAGCAGCCAAGTCCCTAGGCTAGCGGGAGGGCCACATGAGCAGTTCTTC.

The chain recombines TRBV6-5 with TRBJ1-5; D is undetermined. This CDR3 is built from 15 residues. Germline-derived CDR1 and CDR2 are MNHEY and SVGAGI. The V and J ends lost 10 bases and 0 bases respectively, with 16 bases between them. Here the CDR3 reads CATREWQYSNQPQHF. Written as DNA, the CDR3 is TGTGCCACTAGGGAATGGCAGTATAGCAATCAGCCCCAGCATTTT.

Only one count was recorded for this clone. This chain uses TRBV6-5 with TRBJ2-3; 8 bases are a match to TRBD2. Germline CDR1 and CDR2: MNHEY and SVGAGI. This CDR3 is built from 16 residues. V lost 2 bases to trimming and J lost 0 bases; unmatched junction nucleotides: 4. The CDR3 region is CASSYELAASTDTQYF. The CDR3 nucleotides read TGTGCCAGCAGTTACGAACTAGCGGCTAGCACAGATACGCAGTATTTT.

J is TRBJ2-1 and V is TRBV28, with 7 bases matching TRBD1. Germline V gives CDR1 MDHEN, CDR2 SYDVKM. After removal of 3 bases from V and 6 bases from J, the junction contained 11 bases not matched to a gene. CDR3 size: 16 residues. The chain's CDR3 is CASSLGRTGLRNEQFF. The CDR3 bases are TGTGCCAGCAGTTTGGGGCGGACAGGCCTTCGCAATGAGCAGTTCTTC. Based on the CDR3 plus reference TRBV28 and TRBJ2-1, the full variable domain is DVKVTQSSRYLVKRTGEKVFLECVQDMDHENMFWYRQDPGLGLRLIYFSYDVKMKEKGDIPEGYSVSREKKERFSLILESASTNQTSMYLCASSLGRTGLRNEQFFGPGTRLTVL.

This CDR3 is CASSVQGLTYEQYF. The CDR3 DNA reads TGTGCCAGCAGTGTACAGGGACTGACCTACGAGCAGTACTTC. V is TRBV2 and J is TRBJ2-7; D assignment may be TRBD1 or TRBD2 (6 bases each). Germline-derived CDR1 and CDR2 are SNHLY and FYNNEI. The V end was cut by 4 bases, the J end by 2 bases, with 12 bases between. CDR3 length equals 14 residues. The full variable domain, in which reference TRBV2 and TRBJ2-7 provide the parts outside the CDR3, is EPEVTQTPSHQVTQMGQEVILRCVPISNHLYFYWYRQILGQKVEFLVSFYNNEISEKSEIFDDQFSVERPDGSNFTLKIRSTKLEDSAMYFCASSVQGLTYEQYFGPGTRLTVT.

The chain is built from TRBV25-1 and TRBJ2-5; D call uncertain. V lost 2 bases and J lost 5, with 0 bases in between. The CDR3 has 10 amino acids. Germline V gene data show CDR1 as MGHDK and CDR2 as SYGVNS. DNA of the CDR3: TGTGCCAGCAGTGAAGAGACCCAGTACTTC. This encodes CASSEETQYF.

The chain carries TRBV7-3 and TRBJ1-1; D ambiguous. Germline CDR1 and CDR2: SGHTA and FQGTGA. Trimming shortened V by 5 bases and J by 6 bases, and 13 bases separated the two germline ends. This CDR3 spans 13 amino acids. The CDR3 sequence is CASSPPGGSEAFF. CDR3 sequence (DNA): TGTGCCAGCAGCCCCCCGGGAGGGTCTGAAGCTTTCTTT.

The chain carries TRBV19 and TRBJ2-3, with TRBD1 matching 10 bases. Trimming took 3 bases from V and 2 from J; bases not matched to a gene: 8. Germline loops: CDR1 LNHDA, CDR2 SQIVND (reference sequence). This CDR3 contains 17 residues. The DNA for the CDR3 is TGTGCCAGTAGTATCTATTTTGGGACAGGGGACACAGATACGCAGTATTTT. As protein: CASSIYFGTGDTDTQYF.

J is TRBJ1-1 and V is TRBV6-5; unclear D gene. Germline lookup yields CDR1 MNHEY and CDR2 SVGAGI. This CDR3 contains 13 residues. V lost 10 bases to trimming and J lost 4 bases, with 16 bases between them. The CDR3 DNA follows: TGTGCCACTCATAGGACGGCTAGCACTGAAGCTTTCTTT. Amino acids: CATHRTASTEAFF.

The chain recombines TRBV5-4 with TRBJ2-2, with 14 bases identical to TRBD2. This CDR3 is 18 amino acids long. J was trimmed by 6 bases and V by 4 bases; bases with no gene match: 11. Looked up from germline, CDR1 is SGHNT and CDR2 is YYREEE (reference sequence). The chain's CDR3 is CASSLVGLAGAGAGELFF. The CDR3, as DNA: TGTGCCAGCAGCCTTGTGGGACTAGCGGGAGCCGGAGCCGGGGAGCTGTTTTTT.

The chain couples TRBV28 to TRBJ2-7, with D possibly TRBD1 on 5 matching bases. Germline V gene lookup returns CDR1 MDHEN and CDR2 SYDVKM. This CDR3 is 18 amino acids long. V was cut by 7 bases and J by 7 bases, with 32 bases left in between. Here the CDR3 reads CASTRQSLGVKGKNEQYF. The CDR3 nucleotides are TGTGCCAGCACCCGACAAAGTCTAGGGGTAAAAGGTAAAAATGAGCAGTACTTC.

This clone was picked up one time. The CDR3 protein is CASSVVSWEDRNTGELFF. The CDR3, as DNA: TGTGCCAGCAGCGTAGTATCGTGGGAGGACCGGAACACCGGGGAGCTGTTTTTT. This chain connects TRBV9 to TRBJ2-2, with D perhaps matching TRBD2 (6 bases). CDR1 is SGDLS and CDR2 is YYNGEE in the germline V gene. V dropped 0 bases and J dropped 1 base, with 16 bases sitting between them. The CDR3 consists of 18 residues.

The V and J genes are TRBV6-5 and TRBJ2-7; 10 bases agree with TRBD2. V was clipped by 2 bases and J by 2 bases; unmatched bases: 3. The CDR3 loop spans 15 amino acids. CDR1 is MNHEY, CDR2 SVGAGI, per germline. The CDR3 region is CASSYGTSVPYEQYF. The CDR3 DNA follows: TGTGCCAGCAGTTACGGGACTAGCGTCCCCTACGAGCAGTACTTC.

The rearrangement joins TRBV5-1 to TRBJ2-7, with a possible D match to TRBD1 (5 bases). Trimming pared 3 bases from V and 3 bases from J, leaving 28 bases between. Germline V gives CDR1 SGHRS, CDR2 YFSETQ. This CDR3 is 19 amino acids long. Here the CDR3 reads CASSSRTVRTREKFYEQYF. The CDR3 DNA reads TGCGCCAGCAGCTCTCGCACCGTAAGGACCAGGGAAAAATTCTACGAGCAGTACTTC. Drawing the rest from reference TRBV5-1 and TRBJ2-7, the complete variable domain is KAGVTQTPRYLIKTRGQQVTLSCSPISGHRSVSWYQQTPGQGLQFLFEYFSETQRNKGNFPGRFSGRQFSNSRSEMNVSTLELGDSALYLCASSSRTVRTREKFYEQYFGPGTRLTVT.

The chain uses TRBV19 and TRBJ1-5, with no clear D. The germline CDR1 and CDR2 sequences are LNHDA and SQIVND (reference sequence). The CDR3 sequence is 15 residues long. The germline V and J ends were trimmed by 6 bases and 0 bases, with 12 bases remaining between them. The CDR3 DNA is TGTGCCAGTAGAGGAGTTGAATTTAGCAATCAGCCCCAGCATTTT. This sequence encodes CASRGVEFSNQPQHF.

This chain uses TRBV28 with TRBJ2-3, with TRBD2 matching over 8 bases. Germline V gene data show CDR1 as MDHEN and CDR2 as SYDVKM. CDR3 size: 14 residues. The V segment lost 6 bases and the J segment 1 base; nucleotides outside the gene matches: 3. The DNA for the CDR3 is TGTGCCAGCAGGACTAGCGCACGCACAGATACGCAGTATTTT. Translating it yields CASRTSARTDTQYF.